One sample yielded the 27 T cell receptor beta chains listed below, sequenced in a study of Ad26.COV2.S vaccination and SARS-CoV-2 variants. Described treatment: about 20 received Ad26.COV2.S at low or high dose, single or two shots; 5 received placebo; per-sample allocation not given. Following the first vaccine or placebo injection, samples were taken on day 63. Clones were sequenced by immunoSEQ multiplex PCR, and TCRdb holds only the in-frame ones, with some missing. Of about 350,000 clones detected, roughly 81% appear once; the ten largest clones hold around 3.3%. The specimen comprised peripheral blood, sampled in a trial of Ad26.COV2.S vaccine versus placebo. The receptor source for this set is a person aged 18 to 65 who received the Ad26.COV2.S COVID-19 vaccine or a placebo.

The genes are TRBV9 and TRBJ1-1; a possible D gene is TRBD1 (6 bases). The CDR3 has 14 amino acids. V lost 3 bases and J 4 bases, leaving 13 bases between the germline ends. Germline CDR1 SGDLS, CDR2 YYNGEE. This chain's CDR3 is CASSEQQGGTEAFF. The CDR3 DNA sequence: TGTGCCAGCAGCGAGCAACAGGGAGGCACTGAAGCTTTCTTT.

The V gene is TRBV18, the J gene TRBJ2-2, with 7 bases identical to TRBD1. There are 16 residues in the CDR3. Germline CDR1 is KGHSH and CDR2 is LQKENI. The V and J ends lost 3 bases and 6 bases, in that order; junction bases with no gene match: 10. CDR3 loop: CASSPWDSQGPGELFF. DNA of the CDR3: TGTGCCAGCTCACCTTGGGACAGCCAAGGGCCCGGGGAGCTGTTTTTT.

This clone has only one observation. The chain is built from TRBV5-1 and TRBJ2-7; 9 positions agree with TRBD1. V lost 4 bases and J lost 5; bases outside the gene matches: 4. This CDR3 is 13 amino acids long. In germline, CDR1 is SGHRS, CDR2 YFSETQ. The chain's CDR3 is CASSVTGGNEQYF. The CDR3 nucleotides are TGCGCCAGCAGCGTGACAGGGGGTAACGAGCAGTACTTC.

The V call is TRBV27, the J call TRBJ1-5; D gene unclear. Looked up from germline, CDR1 is MNHEY and CDR2 is SMNVEV (reference sequence). The CDR3 loop spans 14 amino acids. V lost 3 bases and J 0 bases, leaving 6 bases between the germline ends. CDR3 in DNA: TGTGCCAGCAGTTTCTCTGGTAGCAATCAGCCCCAGCATTTT. Amino acid sequence: CASSFSGSNQPQHF.

The chain is built from TRBV14 and TRBJ2-1; TRBD1 aligns across 7 bases. The CDR3 spans 15 residues. Germline V gives CDR1 SGHDN, CDR2 FVKESK. The J segment lost 8 bases and the V segment lost 4 bases, leaving 11 bases of the junction unmatched. The CDR3 DNA sequence: TGTGCCAGCAGCCTCACGGGACAGACATCGGATGAGCAGTTCTTC. Translating it yields CASSLTGQTSDEQFF.

The rearrangement joins TRBV7-2 to TRBJ1-4, with D uncertain. Germline CDR1 is SGHTA and CDR2 is FQGNSA. V lost 0 bases to trimming and J lost 2 bases, with 10 bases between them. The CDR3 extends over 16 amino acids. DNA of the CDR3: TGTGCCAGCAGCTTAGCGGGCCCCCGGACTAATGAAAAACTGTTTTTT. Protein sequence: CASSLAGPRTNEKLFF.

The chain combines TRBV5-1 with TRBJ1-3; maybe TRBD1 (5 bases). V shed 2 bases and J shed 0 bases, with 9 bases lying between them. The length of the CDR3 is 15 residues. Germline V gene sequence: CDR1 SGHRS, CDR2 YFSETQ. CDR3: CASSFDSSSGNTIYF. The CDR3 bases are TGCGCCAGCAGCTTCGACAGCAGCTCTGGAAACACCATATATTTT. The variable domain in full, with the rest retrieved from reference TRBV5-1 and TRBJ1-3, is KAGVTQTPRYLIKTRGQQVTLSCSPISGHRSVSWYQQTPGQGLQFLFEYFSETQRNKGNFPGRFSGRQFSNSRSEMNVSTLELGDSALYLCASSFDSSSGNTIYFGEGSWLTVV.

J is TRBJ1-1 and V is TRBV21-1; the table's D call, TRBD1, was not checked against the DNA. TRBV21-1 constitutes a pseudogene. The CDR3 spans 17 residues. CDR3 sequence reads: CASSKGGSGTGFPEAFF. In nucleotides, the CDR3 is TGTGCCAGCAGCAAAGGAGGGTCCGGGACAGGGTTTCCTGAAGCTTTCTTT.

The chain links TRBV5-6 to TRBJ2-7; tentative D call: TRBD2 (7 bases). Between the trimmed V and J ends, which lost 0 bases and 4 bases, there was a span of 17 bases. Germline values: CDR1 SGHDT, CDR2 YYEEEE. This CDR3 spans 16 amino acids. CDR3 nucleotides: TGTGCCAGCAGCTTGGCTACCTTTGCGGGGGCTTACGAGCAGTACTTC. Protein product: CASSLATFAGAYEQYF.

J is TRBJ2-4 and V is TRBV6-2 or TRBV6-3, with D maybe TRBD1 (5 bases). Germline values: CDR1 MNHEY, CDR2 SVGEGT. The CDR3 extends over 14 amino acids. Trimming left V 5 bases short and J 0 bases short, with 8 bases between. Here the CDR3 DNA reads TGTGCCAGCAGTCCAACAGGAGCCAAAAACATTCAGTACTTC. This gives the protein CASSPTGAKNIQYF.

The chain carries TRBV5-1 and TRBJ1-2; TRBD1 is a possible D gene (5 bases). CDR3 size: 13 residues. Trimming left V 1 base short and J 8 bases short, with 12 bases between. Germline V gene data show CDR1 as SGHRS and CDR2 as YFSETQ. In DNA, the CDR3 is TGCGCCAGCAGCTTGTCGTTCGGGGACGGCTACACCTTC. As protein: CASSLSFGDGYTF.

The CDR3 spells CAISVGGGGTEAFF. CDR3 coding DNA: TGTGCCATCAGTGTCGGGGGGGGAGGCACTGAAGCTTTCTTT. This rearrangement joins TRBV10-3 to TRBJ1-1, with D possibly TRBD1 on 5 matching bases. Germline CDR1 and CDR2: ENHRY and SYGVKD. The CDR3 runs 14 residues. Trimming cost V 4 bases and J 4 bases, with 13 bases left between them.

J is TRBJ2-3 and V is TRBV18; TRBD2 aligns across 8 bases. Germline assignment: CDR1 KGHSH and CDR2 LQKENI. J was trimmed by 4 bases and V by 2 bases; bases with no gene match: 11. This CDR3 is built from 17 residues. The CDR3 DNA sequence: TGTGCCAGCTCACCATATTCCAGCGGGAGTGGGCCAGATACGCAGTATTTT. It specifies CASSPYSSGSGPDTQYF.

The chain carries TRBV5-4 and TRBJ2-5, with TRBD2 matching 11 bases. CDR3 length: 17 amino acids. Trimming at V came to 3 bases and at J to 1 base, leaving 8 bases not matched to a gene. CDR1 and CDR2 (germline): SGHNT, YYREEE (reference sequence). The CDR3 DNA reads TGTGCCAGCAGCTCGCTGGGACTAGCGGAACTCCAAGAGACCCAGTACTTC. The encoded protein is CASSSLGLAELQETQYF.

Only one count was recorded for this clone. The DNA of the CDR3 is TGTGCCAGCCCAATGACAGGTAGTGAAGCTTTCTTT. Its translation is CASPMTGSEAFF. This chain links TRBV19 with TRBJ1-1; maybe TRBD1 (6 bases). Trimming removed 9 bases from V and 7 bases from J, with 15 bases in between. Germline V lookup: CDR1 LNHDA, CDR2 SQIVND (reference sequence). This CDR3 has 12 amino acids.

The chain uses TRBV9 and TRBJ2-5; the D gene is possibly TRBD2 (6 bases). V lost 0 bases to trimming and J lost 5 bases, with 17 bases between them. The CDR3 consists of 16 residues. The germline V gene encodes CDR1 SGDLS and CDR2 YYNGEE. CDR3 bases: TGTGCCAGCAGCGTAGGGCCCCTTAGCGGATCGGAGACCCAGTACTTC. This gives the protein CASSVGPLSGSETQYF.

The chain employs TRBV27 and TRBJ1-2; D remains unclear. V was trimmed by 5 bases and J by 8 bases, leaving 12 bases between them. The CDR3 is 12 amino acids. Germline values: CDR1 MNHEY, CDR2 SMNVEV (reference sequence). CDR3 nucleotides: TGTGCCAGCAGTACGACCATGGGGGGCTACACCTTC. It codes for CASSTTMGGYTF.

The V and J genes are TRBV28 and TRBJ1-4; maybe TRBD1 (5 bases). Trimming removed 2 bases at V and 8 bases at J, with 12 bases between. The germline gives CDR1 MDHEN, CDR2 SYDVKM. The CDR3 loop spans 14 amino acids. This chain's CDR3 is CASSLQGTGEKLFF. DNA for the CDR3: TGTGCCAGCAGTTTACAGGGTACTGGGGAAAAACTGTTTTTT.

The sample holds one count of this clone. The genes are TRBV6-5 and TRBJ2-3, with TRBD1 as a possible D gene (7 bases). The CDR3 contains 15 residues. V lost 5 bases and J 1 base, leaving 13 bases between the germline ends. Germline lookup yields CDR1 MNHEY and CDR2 SVGAGI. The CDR3 nucleotides are TGTGCCAGCAGTAGAGGGGGCGGGGGCACAGATACGCAGTATTTT. It yields the protein CASSRGGGGTDTQYF.

The genes are TRBV12-3 or TRBV12-4 and TRBJ2-3; D not certain. Trimming took off 8 bases at V and 0 bases at J, with 3 bases between the two ends. The CDR3 contains 11 residues. The CDR3 loop is CASQSTDTQYF. CDR3 in DNA: TGTGCCAGCCAGAGCACAGATACGCAGTATTTT.

This clone appeared once. The chain uses TRBV9 and TRBJ2-4, with TRBD2 identical over 10 bases. The CDR3 covers 14 residues. Germline values: CDR1 SGDLS, CDR2 YYNGEE. V dropped 0 bases and J dropped 8; count of bases not matched to a gene: 2. CDR3 sequence reads: CASSVDLAGDIQYF. Written as DNA, the CDR3 is TGTGCCAGCAGCGTAGACCTAGCGGGGGACATTCAGTACTTC.

Only one count was recorded for this clone. The J gene is TRBJ2-3, the V gene TRBV28, with 8 bases aligning to TRBD2. CDR3 length: 18 amino acids. The trim removed 1 base at V and 3 bases at J, leaving 12 bases unmatched. CDR1 and CDR2 from the germline V gene are MDHEN and SYDVKM. The chain's CDR3 is CASSLFRLGLAMTDTQYF. The DNA for the CDR3 is TGTGCCAGCAGTTTATTCCGCCTCGGACTAGCAATGACAGATACGCAGTATTTT.

Written as DNA, the CDR3 is TGTGCCAGCAGCCCCCTACCAGACCCGCTAAACTATGGCTACACCTTC. This codes for CASSPLPDPLNYGYTF. The chain combines TRBV14 with TRBJ1-2; D unclear. Per the germline V gene, CDR1 is SGHDN and CDR2 is FVKESK. The CDR3 consists of 16 residues. Trimming cost V 4 bases and J 2 bases, with 17 bases left between them.

The rearrangement uses TRBV4-1 and TRBJ1-4; D may be TRBD1 (6 bases). This CDR3 has 13 amino acids. Germline lookup yields CDR1 MGHRA and CDR2 YSYEKL. Trimming took off 3 bases at V and 7 bases at J, with 9 bases between the two ends. This CDR3 reads CASSQLTGEKLFF. CDR3 coding DNA: TGCGCCAGCAGCCAGTTGACAGGTGAAAAACTGTTTTTT.

The CDR3 protein is CASSLEGSWDIQYF. In DNA form, the CDR3 reads TGTGCCAGCAGCTTAGAGGGCTCCTGGGACATTCAGTACTTC. The chain employs TRBV7-9 and TRBJ2-4; no definite D call. Germline assignment: CDR1 SEHNR and CDR2 FQNEAQ (reference sequence). Trimming removed 1 base from V and 8 bases from J, with 12 bases in between. The CDR3 has 14 amino acids.

This chain links TRBV29-1 with TRBJ2-2; weak D call: TRBD2 (5 bases). This CDR3 comprises 12 residues. The V end was cut by 4 bases, the J end by 5 bases, with 8 bases between. From germline, CDR1 is SQVTM and CDR2 ANQGSEA. CDR3 sequence: CSVGRGTGELFF. The CDR3 DNA is TGCAGCGTTGGTCGGGGAACCGGGGAGCTGTTTTTT.

V gene TRBV5-1 combines with J gene TRBJ1-4; no definite D call. Germline values: CDR1 SGHRS, CDR2 YFSETQ. The CDR3 loop spans 13 amino acids. V lost 4 bases, J lost 10 bases, and 14 bases lay in between. The CDR3 DNA sequence: TGCGCCAGCAGCAGGGAGCCCGGTGGAAAACTGTTTTTT. Its protein product is CASSREPGGKLFF.